The 12 T cell receptor beta chains below all came from one sample that was sequenced in a study of blood T cell repertoires in COVID-19. Data came from immunoSEQ multiplex PCR; TCRdb stores just in-frame clones and leaves some out. The sample holds some 190,000 clones; 75% to 90% are singletons and the top ten take roughly 11%. The specimen was peripheral blood. All receptors derive from a human donor with active or convalescent COVID-19. The donor label of this sample is uncertain.

The J gene is TRBJ2-5, the V gene TRBV6-5; TRBD1 matches 9 bases. V lost 10 bases to trimming and J lost 4 bases; unmatched junction nucleotides: 7. There are 13 residues in the CDR3. Germline V CDR1 and CDR2: MNHEY, SVGAGI. As DNA, the CDR3 is TGTGCCACAACAATACAGGGGGCAGAGACCCAGTACTTC. It codes for CATTIQGAETQYF.

The chain uses TRBV7-9 and TRBJ1-5; D gene unclear. The CDR3 is 15 amino acids. With 4 bases removed from V and 3 bases from J, the gap between germline ends came to 13 bases. Germline CDR1 is SEHNR and CDR2 is FQNEAQ (reference sequence). CDR3 protein: CASSSDTEYNQPQHF. CDR3 DNA sequence: TGTGCCAGCAGCTCCGATACAGAATACAATCAGCCCCAGCATTTT.

This chain uses TRBV18 with TRBJ2-7; the D is unclear. V lost 1 base and J 2 bases, leaving 15 bases between the germline ends. The CDR3 has 16 residues. Germline lookup yields CDR1 KGHSH and CDR2 LQKENI. CDR3 sequence reads: CASSPRGSSVTYEQYF. The CDR3 region has the DNA TGTGCCAGCTCACCACGCGGTTCCTCGGTAACCTACGAGCAGTACTTC.

The chain employs TRBV5-6 and TRBJ1-4, with D hard to call. The CDR3 has 16 amino acids. CDR1 SGHDT and CDR2 YYEEEE come from the germline V gene. V was pared by 0 bases and J by 0 bases, with 9 bases between. The CDR3 here is CASSLGPGATNEKLFF. CDR3 coding DNA: TGTGCCAGCAGCTTGGGCCCGGGAGCAACTAATGAAAAACTGTTTTTT.

The rearrangement uses TRBV3-1 (or the pseudogene TRBV3-2) and TRBJ1-1, with a possible D match to TRBD1 (5 bases). Germline V gene data show CDR1 as LGHDT and CDR2 as YNNKEL (reference sequence). V lost 1 base and J 5 bases, leaving 14 bases between the germline ends. This CDR3 contains 15 residues. The CDR3 spells CASSQAGGTGTEAFF. The CDR3 nucleotides are TGTGCCAGCAGCCAAGCTGGGGGGACGGGGACTGAAGCTTTCTTT.

V usage is TRBV7-9 and J usage is TRBJ1-5; perhaps TRBD1 as D (6 bases). The V end was cut by 5 bases, the J end by 4 bases, with 15 bases between. CDR3 length: 15 residues. The germline V gene has CDR1 SEHNR and CDR2 FQNEAQ (reference sequence). DNA for the CDR3: TGTGCCAGCAGCCCAGGCCGGACAGTGAATCAGCCCCAGCATTTT. This gives the protein CASSPGRTVNQPQHF.

The J gene is TRBJ1-1, the V gene TRBV19, with 8 bases matching TRBD1. Germline CDR1 LNHDA, CDR2 SQIVND (reference sequence). V lost 6 bases, J lost 1 base, and 1 base stayed unmatched. The CDR3 contains 13 residues. Here the CDR3 DNA reads TGTGCCAGTAGGGGGACAGGGAACACTGAAGCTTTCTTT. It is translated as CASRGTGNTEAFF.

The chain has TRBV3-1 (or the pseudogene TRBV3-2) and TRBJ2-7, with D maybe TRBD2 (6 bases). The CDR3 has 14 amino acids. The V gene lost 0 bases and the J gene lost 3 bases, with 9 bases spanning the gap. CDR1 is LGHDT and CDR2 is YNNKEL in the germline V gene (reference sequence). CDR3 DNA: TGTGCCAGCAGCCAAGATGGGGGGTACTACGAGCAGTACTTC. The encoded protein is CASSQDGGYYEQYF.

The chain recombines TRBV6-1 with TRBJ2-7; 8 nucleotides align to TRBD2. V dropped 4 bases and J dropped 0; count of bases not matched to a gene: 8. The CDR3 covers 16 residues. From germline, CDR1 is MNHNS and CDR2 SASEGT. CDR3 DNA: TGTGCCAGCAGTGTTGAGAATAGCGGGGTCTCCTACGAGCAGTACTTC. Protein: CASSVENSGVSYEQYF.

This chain connects TRBV6-2 or TRBV6-3 to TRBJ2-1, with D tentatively TRBD2 (5 bases). Germline CDR1 reads MNHEY; CDR2 reads SVGEGT. The ends were cut back, 0 bases at V and 5 bases at J, with 8 bases in the middle. This CDR3 contains 14 residues. This CDR3 reads CASSYSRGNNEQFF. The CDR3 DNA reads TGTGCCAGCAGTTACTCCCGGGGAAACAATGAGCAGTTCTTC.

The chain combines TRBV6-1 with TRBJ1-4; a possible D gene is TRBD1 (6 bases). V was pared by 3 bases and J by 5 bases, with 10 bases between. The CDR3 spans 14 residues. Germline-derived CDR1 and CDR2 are MNHNS and SASEGT. The CDR3 bases are TGTGCCAGCAGTGATAACAGGGAAAATGAAAAACTGTTTTTT. It translates to CASSDNRENEKLFF.

This clone was recorded only once. The CDR3 DNA reads as TGCGCCAGCAGCCCAAGGCCCCCCAGGCAGGGTGATTTTTCACCCCTCCACTTT. As protein: CASSPRPPRQGDFSPLHF. The rearrangement uses TRBV4-1 and TRBJ1-6, with a weak D call TRBD1 (5 bases). The V end was cut by 4 bases, the J end by 9 bases, with 25 bases between. This CDR3 region has 18 residues. Germline lookup yields CDR1 MGHRA and CDR2 YSYEKL.